These 20 T cell receptor beta chains share one sample of origin, sequenced in a study of early T cells in non-severe SARS-CoV-2 infection. TCRdb re-derived calls from the 5' RACE reads in MiXCR, one entry per CDR3 protein. In the table there are 100,000 to 150,000 distinct CDR3 sequences, 15% of which are singletons. Sequences were obtained from whole blood. These receptors were taken from an adult who was a healthcare worker with PCR-confirmed SARS-CoV-2 infection or an uninfected control (not recorded which).

V and J are TRBV19 and TRBJ2-7; either TRBD1 or TRBD2 may supply D (5 bases each). The germline V gene has CDR1 LNHDA and CDR2 SQIVND (reference sequence). This CDR3 has 14 residues. Trimming stripped 7 bases from V and 5 bases from J, with 18 bases between. The CDR3 reads CASKVDGASHEQYF. Here the CDR3 DNA reads TGTGCCAGTAAGGTGGACGGGGCGTCTCACGAGCAGTACTTC. Looking up the rest from reference TRBV19 and TRBJ2-7 gives the full variable domain: DGGITQSPKYLFRKEGQNVTLSCEQNLNHDAMYWYRQDPGQGLRLIYYSQIVNDFQKGDIAEGYSVSREKKESFPLTVTSAQKNPTAFYLCASKVDGASHEQYFGPGTRLTVT.

This clonotype occurred many times. J is TRBJ2-1 and V is TRBV6-1; no clear D. Germline loops: CDR1 MNHNS, CDR2 SASEGT. The ends were cut back, 4 bases at V and 7 bases at J, with 5 bases in the middle. The CDR3 is 11 amino acids. This chain's CDR3 is CASSAVNEQFF. For the CDR3, the DNA is TGTGCCAGCAGTGCTGTGAATGAGCAGTTCTTC.

The chain has TRBV10-3 and TRBJ2-5, with 10 bases lining up with TRBD2. The CDR3 runs 16 residues. Germline V gene sequence: CDR1 ENHRY, CDR2 SYGVKD. V shed 4 bases, J shed 8 bases, and the junction held 13 bases outside the gene matches. The CDR3 is CAISGQASGGFLTQYF. The CDR3 nucleotides are TGTGCCATCAGTGGCCAGGCTAGCGGGGGCTTCCTAACCCAGTACTTC.

The chain combines TRBV12-3 or TRBV12-4 with TRBJ2-2; D call uncertain. This CDR3 is built from 11 residues. The V end lost 8 bases, the J end lost 2 bases, and 3 bases lay between the germline ends. This chain's CDR3 is CASLNTGELFF. In DNA form, the CDR3 reads TGTGCCAGCCTCAACACCGGGGAGCTGTTTTTT.

The chain joins TRBV27 to TRBJ2-5; D remains unclear. The CDR3 has 13 residues. Germline CDR1 reads MNHEY; CDR2 reads SMNVEV (reference sequence). Trimming removed 5 bases at V and 5 bases at J, with 12 bases between. CDR3 loop: CASSRVGWETQYF. CDR3 in DNA: TGTGCCAGCAGTCGGGTGGGGTGGGAGACCCAGTACTTC.

This clonotype was picked up a small number of times. The V and J genes are TRBV5-1 and TRBJ1-2, with TRBD1 as a possible D gene (5 bases). CDR1 SGHRS and CDR2 YFSETQ come from the germline V gene. The CDR3 loop spans 13 amino acids. Trimming cost V 2 bases and J 3 bases, with 8 bases left between them. The CDR3 bases are TGCGCCAGCAGCTTACTAGGGGACTATGGCTACACCTTC. Translation: CASSLLGDYGYTF.

This clonotype came up many times. The rearrangement uses TRBV29-1 and TRBJ2-2; 9 bases align to TRBD1. CDR1 and CDR2 from the germline V gene are SQVTM and ANQGSEA. The CDR3 totals 10 residues. The J segment lost 14 bases and the V segment lost 7 bases, leaving 5 bases of the junction unmatched. CDR3 protein: CSAGTGKLFF. The CDR3 nucleotides are TGCAGCGCTGGGACAGGGAAACTGTTTTTT.

The chain uses TRBV20-1 and TRBJ1-6; D unresolved. Germline values: CDR1 DFQATT, CDR2 SNEGSKA (reference sequence). The V end lost 0 bases, the J end lost 6 bases, and 6 bases lay between the germline ends. CDR3 size: 13 residues. DNA of the CDR3: TGCAGTGCTAGAGAGGACGGTAATTCACCCCTCCACTTT. It specifies CSAREDGNSPLHF.

This clonotype has only a few counts. This chain uses TRBV5-1 with TRBJ2-7; weak D call: TRBD1 (6 bases). The CDR3 runs 16 residues. The V and J ends lost 4 bases and 2 bases respectively, with 19 bases between them. Germline loops: CDR1 SGHRS, CDR2 YFSETQ. The CDR3 loop reads CASSPSQTGRPYEQYF. The CDR3 nucleotides are TGCGCCAGCAGCCCTTCCCAAACAGGGCGACCCTACGAGCAGTACTTC.

CDR3 residues: CSASPTGGVNTEAFF. The CDR3 nucleotides are TGCAGTGCTAGCCCTACAGGGGGCGTGAACACTGAAGCTTTCTTT. This chain uses TRBV20-1 with TRBJ1-1, with 9 bases that match TRBD1. Germline CDR1 and CDR2: DFQATT and SNEGSKA (reference sequence). V lost 3 bases to trimming and J lost 0 bases; unmatched junction nucleotides: 5. This CDR3 region has 15 residues.

This clonotype was picked up a small number of times. CDR3 nucleotides: TGTGCCAGCAGCGGAAACAGGCGGGGGGATGAAAAACTGTTTTTT. Protein product: CASSGNRRGDEKLFF. The chain carries TRBV9 and TRBJ1-4; the D gene is possibly TRBD1 (5 bases). V was trimmed by 3 bases and J by 6 bases, leaving 15 bases between them. Germline CDR1 and CDR2: SGDLS and YYNGEE. The CDR3 spans 15 residues.

The J gene is TRBJ2-5, the V gene TRBV4-2, with 8 bases fitting TRBD2. The length of the CDR3 is 16 residues. The V gene end was trimmed by 0 bases and the J gene end by 4 bases; junction bases not matched to a gene: 7. Germline loops: CDR1 LGHNA, CDR2 YNFKEQ. The DNA for the CDR3 is TGTGCCAGCAGCCAAGATATCGGGGGGGCCGTAGAGACCCAGTACTTC. Protein sequence: CASSQDIGGAVETQYF.

This clonotype was counted many times. The chain has TRBV6-5 and TRBJ1-6; D is perhaps TRBD1 (5 bases). The CDR3 totals 15 residues. Deletions cut 5 bases from V and 6 bases from J, with 14 bases between. Germline V gene sequence: CDR1 MNHEY, CDR2 SVGAGI. The CDR3 bases are TGTGCCAGCAGTCCACTTCCAGGGAGTAATTCACCCCTCCACTTT. Its protein is CASSPLPGSNSPLHF.

The sample holds many counts of this clonotype. This chain links TRBV15 with TRBJ1-1; tentatively, D is TRBD1 (5 bases). The CDR3 contains 14 residues. The germline V gene has CDR1 LNHNV and CDR2 YYDKDF (reference sequence). The V and J ends lost 0 bases and 3 bases respectively, with 8 bases between them. CDR3 amino acids: CATSRDGGYTEAFF. The CDR3 nucleotides read TGTGCCACCAGCAGAGATGGGGGGTACACTGAAGCTTTCTTT.

This clonotype showed up just a few times. At one end the junction does not follow the germline gene, possibly because of a read error. The V gene is TRBV12-3 or TRBV12-4, the J gene TRBJ1-5; the D gene is possibly TRBD1 (5 bases). The CDR3 contains 12 residues. CDR3 protein: CASRLGDQPQHF. In DNA form, the CDR3 reads TGTGCCAGCAGGTTAGGGGATCAGCCCCAGCATTTT.

A few counts support this clonotype. The V gene is TRBV20-1, the J gene TRBJ2-1; D unresolved. The CDR3 has 11 residues. Trimming took 1 base from V and 6 from J, leaving 4 bases between them. Germline values: CDR1 DFQATT, CDR2 SNEGSKA (reference sequence). CDR3 in amino acids: CSARVVNEQFF. The CDR3 region has the DNA TGCAGTGCTAGAGTTGTCAATGAGCAGTTCTTC.

This clonotype has only a few counts. The V call is TRBV7-2, the J call TRBJ1-6; D unclear. Trimming took 5 bases from V and 9 from J, leaving 8 bases between them. The CDR3 is made up of 12 amino acids. Germline CDR1 and CDR2: SGHTA and FQGNSA. The CDR3 DNA sequence: TGTGCCAGCAGCACCCTCAGTTCACCCCTCCACTTT. Translation: CASSTLSSPLHF. The full variable domain, with the rest looked up from reference TRBV7-2 and TRBJ1-6, is GAGVSQSPSNKVTEKGKDVELRCDPISGHTALYWYRQSLGQGLEFLIYFQGNSAPDKSGLPSDRFSAERTGGSVSTLTIQRTQQEDSAVYLCASSTLSSPLHFGNGTRLTVT.

The V call is TRBV3-1, the J call TRBJ1-5; D is possibly TRBD1 (5 bases). The ends were cut back, 8 bases at V and 6 bases at J, with 11 bases in the middle. The CDR3 covers 12 residues. The germline V gene encodes CDR1 LGHDT and CDR2 YNNKEL (reference sequence). The CDR3 is CASGVGAQPQHF. CDR3 bases: TGTGCCAGCGGCGTCGGGGCTCAGCCCCAGCATTTT.

The CDR3 spells CASSQDRLEAFF. The CDR3 region has the DNA TGTGCCAGCAGCCAAGACAGACTAGAAGCTTTCTTT. This rearrangement joins TRBV5-5 to TRBJ1-1, with D maybe TRBD1 (5 bases). The CDR3 is made up of 12 amino acids. V lost 4 bases and J 8 bases, leaving 12 bases between the germline ends. Germline V gene sequence: CDR1 SGHKS, CDR2 YYEKEE (reference sequence).

This chain uses TRBV15 with TRBJ2-6; maybe TRBD1 (5 bases). V was cut by 0 bases and J by 0 bases, with 18 bases left in between. The CDR3 consists of 20 residues. CDR1 is LNHNV, CDR2 YYDKDF, per germline (reference sequence). DNA for the CDR3: TGTGCCACCAGCAGAGATTTGGCAGGGCGACACTTCTCTGGGGCCAACGTCCTGACTTTC. Translation gives CATSRDLAGRHFSGANVLTF.